These 8 T cell receptor beta chains originate from one sample sequenced in a study of shared clonotypes between healthy human individuals. Libraries were prepared by immunoSEQ multiplex PCR; TCRdb keeps only in-frame clonotypes and omits some of them. In the table there are around 480,000 clones, around 79% of which are singletons. What was sequenced was PBMCs. These receptor sequences come from a woman in her 40s in good health. Some clones in this sample may be carry-over from other donors' samples.

The chain uses TRBV14 and TRBJ2-3; TRBD2 agrees at 15 bases. The germline CDR1 and CDR2 sequences are SGHDN and FVKESK. The CDR3 consists of 18 residues. Trimming at V came to 5 bases and at J to 4 bases, leaving 10 bases not matched to a gene. CDR3 region: CASSSRTSGRAWSDTQYF. The CDR3, as DNA: TGTGCCAGCAGCTCCAGGACTAGCGGGAGGGCCTGGTCAGATACGCAGTATTTT.

The chain links TRBV2 to TRBJ1-1; D is ambiguous. Germline lookup yields CDR1 SNHLY and CDR2 FYNNEI. V was cut by 2 bases and J by 2 bases, with 6 bases left in between. The CDR3 is made up of 13 amino acids. The CDR3 sequence is CASSERENTEAFF. The CDR3 DNA reads TGTGCCAGCAGTGAACGAGAAAACACTGAAGCTTTCTTT.

The gene calls are TRBV7-3 and TRBJ1-2, with a possible D match to TRBD1 (5 bases). The V end was cut by 5 bases, the J end by 0 bases, with 7 bases between. The germline V gene has CDR1 SGHTA and CDR2 FQGTGA. This CDR3 contains 13 residues. The CDR3 protein is CASSPTANYGYTF. The CDR3 DNA reads TGTGCCAGCAGCCCGACAGCTAACTATGGCTACACCTTC.

This rearrangement joins TRBV19 to TRBJ2-1, with 9 bases aligning to TRBD2. CDR1 LNHDA and CDR2 SQIVND come from the germline V gene (reference sequence). The V segment lost 1 base and the J segment 8 bases; nucleotides outside the gene matches: 6. The CDR3 extends over 15 amino acids. In nucleotides, the CDR3 is TGTGCCAGTAGTATAGTGGCGGGAGGGCCGTATGAGCAGTTCTTC. It translates to CASSIVAGGPYEQFF.

The V call is TRBV7-2, the J call TRBJ1-2; 7 nucleotides agree with TRBD1. The CDR3 length is 13 residues. The trim removed 6 bases at V and 8 bases at J, leaving 9 bases unmatched. Germline V gene lookup returns CDR1 SGHTA and CDR2 FQGNSA. CDR3 coding DNA: TGTGCCAGCAGTTTCACAGGGGTAGAAGGCTACACCTTC. Translated, it gives CASSFTGVEGYTF.

V and J are TRBV7-8 and TRBJ2-5, with D perhaps matching TRBD2 (6 bases). Germline CDR1 and CDR2: SGHVS and FQNEAQ. Trimming took 7 bases from V and 4 from J, leaving 16 bases between them. This CDR3 comprises 14 residues. CDR3 bases: TGTGCCAGCATCACGGGAGTGGAGGGAGAGACCCAGTACTTC. This translates into CASITGVEGETQYF.

The chain uses TRBV5-1 and TRBJ2-7; 12 bases align to TRBD2. Germline CDR1 and CDR2: SGHRS and YFSETQ. The CDR3 runs 18 residues. V was pared by 1 base and J by 0 bases, with 8 bases of the junction left unmatched. The DNA of the CDR3 is TGCGCCAGCAGCTTGTTTGGGACTAGCGGGCGAAACTCCTACGAGCAGTACTTC. This gives the protein CASSLFGTSGRNSYEQYF.

The V and J genes are TRBV7-2 and TRBJ1-2; 7 bases are shared with TRBD1. CDR3 length equals 15 residues. Germline CDR1 and CDR2: SGHTA and FQGNSA. The trim removed 1 base at V and 4 bases at J, leaving 6 bases unmatched. CDR3 bases: TGTGCCAGCAGCTTAGAGACAGGGACGGCCTATGGCTACACCTTC. Translated, it gives CASSLETGTAYGYTF.